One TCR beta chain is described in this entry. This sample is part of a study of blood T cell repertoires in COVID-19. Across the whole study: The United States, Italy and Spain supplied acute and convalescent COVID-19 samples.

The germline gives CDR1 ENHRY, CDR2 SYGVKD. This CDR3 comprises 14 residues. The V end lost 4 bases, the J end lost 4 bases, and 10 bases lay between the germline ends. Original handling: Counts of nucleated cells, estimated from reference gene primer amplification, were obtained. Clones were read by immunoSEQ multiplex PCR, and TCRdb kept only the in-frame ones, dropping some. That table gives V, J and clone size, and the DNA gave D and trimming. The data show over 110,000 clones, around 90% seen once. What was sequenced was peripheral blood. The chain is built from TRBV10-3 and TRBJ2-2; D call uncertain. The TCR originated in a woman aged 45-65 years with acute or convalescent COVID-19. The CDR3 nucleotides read TGTGCCATCAGTGTCGAACTCTCCACCGGGGAGCTGTTTTTT. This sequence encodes CAISVELSTGELFF.